The subject of this entry is one TCR beta chain. Antigen specificity is unknown. One end of the junction fails to match germline, which may point to a read error. The data are from a study of tumor and adjacent non-tumor tissue in lung cancer. Turning to the study itself: Stage I to III disease affected ten to eleven men and a handful of women aged about 31 to 85. Approximately 4.2 million productive TCRbeta reads were obtained per sample on average. Overall study findings and caveats: Tumor tissue had significantly higher TCR diversity than normal lung.

Three rounds of nested PCR, following a modified ARM-PCR protocol, produced the TCRbeta library. TCRdb ran MiXCR on the multiplex PCR reads and lists one entry per CDR3 protein. The sample includes 200,000 to 250,000 distinct CDR3 sequences, roughly 70% of them seen just once. The template was RNA from unsorted bulk tissue. Sequenced: lung tumor tissue. The origin of this receptor is a man in his 60s with non-small cell lung cancer.

The DNA of the CDR3 is TGTGCCAGCAGCCGGACTAGCTCCTACTATGAGCAGTTCTTC. It specifies CASSRTSSYYEQFF. The chain is built from TRBV5-8 and TRBJ2-1; 8 nucleotides agree with TRBD2. Germline V gene sequence: CDR1 SGHTS, CDR2 YDEGEE. CDR3 length: 14 amino acids.